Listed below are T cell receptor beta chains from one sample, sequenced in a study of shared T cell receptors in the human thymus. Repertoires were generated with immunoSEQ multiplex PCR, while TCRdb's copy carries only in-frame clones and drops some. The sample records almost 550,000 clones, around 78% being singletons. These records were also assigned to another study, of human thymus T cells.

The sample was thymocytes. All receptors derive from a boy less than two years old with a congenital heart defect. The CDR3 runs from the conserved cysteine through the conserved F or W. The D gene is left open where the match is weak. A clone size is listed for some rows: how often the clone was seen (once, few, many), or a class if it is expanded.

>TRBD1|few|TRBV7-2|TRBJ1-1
TGTGCCAGCAGCCCAGACAGGGGGCTGAACACTGAAGCTTTCTTT
CASSPDRGLNTEAFF
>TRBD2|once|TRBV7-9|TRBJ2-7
TGTGCCAGCAGCTTTAGGACGACTAGCGGGAGAACCTCGTACGAGCAGTACTTC
CASSFRTTSGRTSYEQYF
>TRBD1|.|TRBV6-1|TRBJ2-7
TGTGCCAGCAGTGAACAGGGACAGGCCAGACCCTACGAGCAGTACTTC
CASSEQGQARPYEQYF
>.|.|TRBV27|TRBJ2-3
TGTGCCAGCACGGGTCATAGCGGACAAACAGATACGCAGTATTTT
CASTGHSGQTDTQYF
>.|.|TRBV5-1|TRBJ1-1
TGCGCCAGCAGGACAGCTAACACTGAAGCTTTCTTT
CASRTANTEAFF
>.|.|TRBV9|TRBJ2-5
TGTGCCAGCAGCACTCAAGAGACCCAGTACTTC
CASSTQETQYF
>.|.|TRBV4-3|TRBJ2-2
TGCGCCAGCAGCCAAGATTTCAGGCCCGCGAACACCGGGGAGCTGTTTTTT
CASSQDFRPANTGELFF
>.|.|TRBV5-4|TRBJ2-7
TGTGCCAGCAGCTTGGCCGGCAGGCTACGCGAGCAGTACTTC
CASSLAGRLREQYF
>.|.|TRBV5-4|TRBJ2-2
TGTGCCAGCAGCTTGGAAGTGAGCAACACCGGGGAGCTGTTTTTT
CASSLEVSNTGELFF
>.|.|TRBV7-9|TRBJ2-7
TGTGCCAGCAGTGGTAGGACACGCGACGAGCAGTACTTC
CASSGRTRDEQYF
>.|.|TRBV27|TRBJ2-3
TGTGCCAGCAGTTTATTTCTGGAGGGAAGGGGAGATACGCAGTATTTT
CASSLFLEGRGDTQYF
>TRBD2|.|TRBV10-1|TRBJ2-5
TGCGCCAGCAGTGGGGTAGCGGGAGCGAAGAAGACCCAGTACTTC
CASSGVAGAKKTQYF
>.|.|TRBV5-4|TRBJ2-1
TGTGCCAGCAGCCCCCGTTACAATGAGCAGTTCTTC
CASSPRYNEQFF
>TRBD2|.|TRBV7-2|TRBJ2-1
TGTGCCAGCAGCCTAGTTTTGCGCGGGAGGCACTATGAGCAGTTCTTC
CASSLVLRGRHYEQFF
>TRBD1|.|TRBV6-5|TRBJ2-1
TGTGCCAGCAGTTACACTGGACAGGTAAGCAATGAGCAGTTCTTC
CASSYTGQVSNEQFF
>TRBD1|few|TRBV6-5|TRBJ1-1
TGTGCCAGCAGTTCACTCAGACCAGGGGGTCTATCTTTCTTT
CASSSLRPGGLSFF
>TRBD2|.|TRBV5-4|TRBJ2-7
TGTGCCAGCAGCGCCGATAGGAGGACTAGCGGGAGATCGTACGAGCAGTACTTC
CASSADRRTSGRSYEQYF
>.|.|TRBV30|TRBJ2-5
TGTGCCTGGAGTCCCGAGGGCAGACAAGAGACCCAGTACTTC
CAWSPEGRQETQYF
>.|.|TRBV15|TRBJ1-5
TGTGCCACCAGCAGAGATCGGGGTAAGGTTCAGCCCCAGCATTTT
CATSRDRGKVQPQHF
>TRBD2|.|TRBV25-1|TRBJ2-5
TGTGCCAGCAGTGTTAGCGGGGAGACCCAGTACTTC
CASSVSGETQYF
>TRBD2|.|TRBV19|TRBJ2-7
TGTGCCAGTAGTGCCACTAGCGGCCGGAGGTGCGAGCAGTACTTC
CASSATSGRRCEQYF
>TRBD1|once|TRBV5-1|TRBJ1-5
TGCGCCAGCAGCTTGAACCGGGACAGGACGAACCAGCCCCAGCATTTT
CASSLNRDRTNQPQHF
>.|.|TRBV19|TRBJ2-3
TGTGCCAGTAGTAACGCGGGTTTAGATACGCAGTATTTT
CASSNAGLDTQYF
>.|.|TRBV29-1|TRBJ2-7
TGCAGCGTTGTTAGCGGAATATCCTACGAGCAGTACTTC
CSVVSGISYEQYF
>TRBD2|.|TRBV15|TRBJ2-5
TGTGCCACCAGCAGACCGGGGGGGACTAGCGGGAGGGTTGAAGAGACCCAGTACTTC
CATSRPGGTSGRVEETQYF
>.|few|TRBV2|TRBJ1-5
TGTGCCAGCAGCCTAAATCAGCCCCAGCATTTT
CASSLNQPQHF
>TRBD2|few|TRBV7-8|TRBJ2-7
TGTGCCAGCAGTAACCACGGGACTAGCGGGATGGGGCAGTACTTC
CASSNHGTSGMGQYF